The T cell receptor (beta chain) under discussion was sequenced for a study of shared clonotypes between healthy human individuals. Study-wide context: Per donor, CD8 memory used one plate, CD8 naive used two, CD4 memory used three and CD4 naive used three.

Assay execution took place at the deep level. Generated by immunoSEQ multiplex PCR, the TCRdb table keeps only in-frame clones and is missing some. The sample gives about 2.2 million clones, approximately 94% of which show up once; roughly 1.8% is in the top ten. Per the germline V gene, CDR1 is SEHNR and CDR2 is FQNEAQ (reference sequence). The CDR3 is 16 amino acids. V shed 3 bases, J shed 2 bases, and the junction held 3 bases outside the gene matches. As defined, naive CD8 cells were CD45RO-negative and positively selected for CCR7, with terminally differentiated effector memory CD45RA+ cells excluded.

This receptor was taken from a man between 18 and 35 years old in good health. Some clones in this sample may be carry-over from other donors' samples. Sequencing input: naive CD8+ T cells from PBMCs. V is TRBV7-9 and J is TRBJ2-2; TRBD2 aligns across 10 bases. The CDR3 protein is CASSFTSGINTGELFF. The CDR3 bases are TGTGCCAGCAGCTTTACTAGCGGGATTAACACCGGGGAGCTGTTTTTT.